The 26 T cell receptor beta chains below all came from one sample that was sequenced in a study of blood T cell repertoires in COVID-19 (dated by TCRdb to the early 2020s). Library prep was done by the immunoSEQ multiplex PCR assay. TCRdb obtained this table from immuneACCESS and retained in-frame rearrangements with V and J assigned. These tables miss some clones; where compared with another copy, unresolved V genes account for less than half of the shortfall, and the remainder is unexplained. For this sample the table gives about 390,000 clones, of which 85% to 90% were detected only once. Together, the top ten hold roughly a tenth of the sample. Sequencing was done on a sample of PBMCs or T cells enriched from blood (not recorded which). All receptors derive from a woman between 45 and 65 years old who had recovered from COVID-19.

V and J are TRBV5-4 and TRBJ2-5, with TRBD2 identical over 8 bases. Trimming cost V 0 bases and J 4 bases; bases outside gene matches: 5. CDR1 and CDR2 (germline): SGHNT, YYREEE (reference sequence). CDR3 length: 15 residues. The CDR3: CASSLAGSGAETQYF. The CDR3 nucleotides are TGTGCCAGCAGCTTGGCCGGTAGCGGGGCAGAGACCCAGTACTTC.

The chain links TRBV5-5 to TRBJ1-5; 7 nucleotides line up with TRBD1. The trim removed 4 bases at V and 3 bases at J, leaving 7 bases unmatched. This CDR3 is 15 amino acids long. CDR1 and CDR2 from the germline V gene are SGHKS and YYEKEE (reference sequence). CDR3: CASSPWDRLNQPQHF. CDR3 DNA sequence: TGTGCCAGCAGCCCGTGGGACAGACTCAATCAGCCCCAGCATTTT.

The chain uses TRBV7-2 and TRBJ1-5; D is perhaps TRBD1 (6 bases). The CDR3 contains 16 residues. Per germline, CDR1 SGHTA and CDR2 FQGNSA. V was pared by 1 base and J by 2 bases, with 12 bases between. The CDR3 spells CASSLVTGSRNQPQHF. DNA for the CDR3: TGTGCCAGCAGCTTAGTGACAGGATCCCGCAATCAGCCCCAGCATTTT.

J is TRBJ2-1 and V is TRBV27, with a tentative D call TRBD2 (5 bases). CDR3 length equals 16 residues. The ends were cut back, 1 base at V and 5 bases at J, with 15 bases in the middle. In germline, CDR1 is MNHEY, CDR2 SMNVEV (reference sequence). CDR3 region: CASSLWSGFGDNEQFF. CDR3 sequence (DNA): TGTGCCAGCAGTTTATGGTCGGGGTTTGGAGACAATGAGCAGTTCTTC.

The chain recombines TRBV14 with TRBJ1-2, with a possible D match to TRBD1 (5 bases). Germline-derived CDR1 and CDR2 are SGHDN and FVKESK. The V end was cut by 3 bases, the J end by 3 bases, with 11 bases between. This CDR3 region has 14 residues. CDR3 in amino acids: CASSHATAYYGYTF. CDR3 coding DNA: TGTGCCAGCAGCCACGCGACAGCTTACTATGGCTACACCTTC. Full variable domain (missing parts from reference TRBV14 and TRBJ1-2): EAGVTQFPSHSVIEKGQTVTLRCDPISGHDNLYWYRRVMGKEIKFLLHFVKESKQDESGMPNNRFLAERTGGTYSTLKVQPAELEDSGVYFCASSHATAYYGYTFGSGTRLTVV.

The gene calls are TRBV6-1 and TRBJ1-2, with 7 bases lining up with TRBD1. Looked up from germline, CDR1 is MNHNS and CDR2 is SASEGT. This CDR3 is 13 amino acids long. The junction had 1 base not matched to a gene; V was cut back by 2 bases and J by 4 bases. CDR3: CASSEPGGYGYTF. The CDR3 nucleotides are TGTGCCAGCAGTGAACCAGGGGGCTATGGCTACACCTTC.

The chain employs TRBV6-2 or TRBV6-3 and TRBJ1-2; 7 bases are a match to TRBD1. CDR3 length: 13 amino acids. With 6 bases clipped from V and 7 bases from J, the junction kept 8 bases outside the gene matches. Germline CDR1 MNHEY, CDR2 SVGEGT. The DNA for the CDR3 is TGTGCCAGCAGCCAAACAGGGGCTTCTGGCTACACCTTC. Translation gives CASSQTGASGYTF.

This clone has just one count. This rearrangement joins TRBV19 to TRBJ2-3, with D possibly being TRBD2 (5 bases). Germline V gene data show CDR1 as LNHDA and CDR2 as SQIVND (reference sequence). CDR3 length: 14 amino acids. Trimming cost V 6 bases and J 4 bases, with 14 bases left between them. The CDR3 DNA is TGTGCCAGTAGGGCGCGCGGGTGGGCAGATACGCAGTATTTT. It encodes CASRARGWADTQYF.

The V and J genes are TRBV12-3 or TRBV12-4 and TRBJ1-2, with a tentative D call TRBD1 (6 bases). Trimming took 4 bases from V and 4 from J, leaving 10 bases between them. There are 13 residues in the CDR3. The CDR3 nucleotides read TGTGCCAGCAGTTCCGGACAGTCCTATGGCTACACCTTC. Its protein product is CASSSGQSYGYTF.

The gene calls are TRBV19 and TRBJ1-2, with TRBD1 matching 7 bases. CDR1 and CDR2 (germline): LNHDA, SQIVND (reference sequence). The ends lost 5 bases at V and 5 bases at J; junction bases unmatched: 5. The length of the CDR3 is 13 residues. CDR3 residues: CASSATGQYGYTF. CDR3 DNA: TGTGCCAGTAGTGCGACGGGACAGTATGGCTACACCTTC.

The CDR3 loop is CASSQVNGYTEAFF. The CDR3 region has the DNA TGTGCCAGCAGCCAAGTTAACGGTTACACTGAAGCTTTCTTT. The J gene is TRBJ1-1, the V gene TRBV14; no definite D call. Germline V lookup: CDR1 SGHDN, CDR2 FVKESK. This CDR3 spans 14 amino acids. With 1 base removed from V and 3 bases from J, the gap between germline ends came to 9 bases.

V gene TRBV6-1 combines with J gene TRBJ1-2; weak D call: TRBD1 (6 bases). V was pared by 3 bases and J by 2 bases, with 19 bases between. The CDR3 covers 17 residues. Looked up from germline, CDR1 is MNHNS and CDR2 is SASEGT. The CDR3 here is CASSDWLTRGTNYGYTF. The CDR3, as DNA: TGTGCCAGCAGTGATTGGCTTACCAGGGGAACCAACTATGGCTACACCTTC.

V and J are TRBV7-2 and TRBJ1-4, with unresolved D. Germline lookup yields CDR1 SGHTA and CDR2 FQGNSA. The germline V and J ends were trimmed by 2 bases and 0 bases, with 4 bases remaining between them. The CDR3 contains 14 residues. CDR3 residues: CASSLTSTNEKLFF. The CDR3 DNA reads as TGTGCCAGCAGCTTAACTTCAACTAATGAAAAACTGTTTTTT.

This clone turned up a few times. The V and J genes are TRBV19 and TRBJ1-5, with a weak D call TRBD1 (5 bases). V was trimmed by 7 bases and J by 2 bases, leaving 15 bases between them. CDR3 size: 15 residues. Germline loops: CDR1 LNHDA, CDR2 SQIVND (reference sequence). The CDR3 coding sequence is TGTGCCAGTACCGGGGGGTATATGGGCAATCAGCCCCAGCATTTT. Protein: CASTGGYMGNQPQHF. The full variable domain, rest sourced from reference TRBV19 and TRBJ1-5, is DGGITQSPKYLFRKEGQNVTLSCEQNLNHDAMYWYRQDPGQGLRLIYYSQIVNDFQKGDIAEGYSVSREKKESFPLTVTSAQKNPTAFYLCASTGGYMGNQPQHFGDGTRLSIL.

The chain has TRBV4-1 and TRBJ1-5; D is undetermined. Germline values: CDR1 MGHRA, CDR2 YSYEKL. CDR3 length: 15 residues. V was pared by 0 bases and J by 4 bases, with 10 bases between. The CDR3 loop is CASSQDRTGNQPQHF. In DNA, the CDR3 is TGCGCCAGCAGCCAAGATAGGACGGGAAATCAGCCCCAGCATTTT.

CDR3 loop: CASSQGTGIYSYEQYF. CDR3 DNA sequence: TGTGCCAGCAGTCAAGGGACAGGGATCTATTCCTACGAGCAGTACTTC. J is TRBJ2-7 and V is TRBV28; 9 bases agree with TRBD1. Germline V lookup: CDR1 MDHEN, CDR2 SYDVKM. The CDR3 is 16 residues long. The junction had 9 bases not matched to a gene; V was cut back by 5 bases and J by 1 base.

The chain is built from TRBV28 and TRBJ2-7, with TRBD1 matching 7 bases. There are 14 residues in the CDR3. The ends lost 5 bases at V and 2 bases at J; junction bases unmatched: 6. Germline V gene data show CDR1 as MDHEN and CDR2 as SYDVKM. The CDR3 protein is CASSEGQLTYEQYF. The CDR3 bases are TGTGCCAGCAGTGAGGGACAGCTCACCTACGAGCAGTACTTC.

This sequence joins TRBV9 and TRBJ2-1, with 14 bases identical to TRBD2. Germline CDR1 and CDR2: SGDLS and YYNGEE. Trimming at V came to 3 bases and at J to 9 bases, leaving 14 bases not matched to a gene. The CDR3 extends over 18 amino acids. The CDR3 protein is CASSATTSGGAGVREQFF. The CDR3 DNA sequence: TGTGCCAGCAGCGCAACGACTAGCGGGGGGGCCGGAGTTCGTGAGCAGTTCTTC. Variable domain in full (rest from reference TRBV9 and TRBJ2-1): DSGVTQTPKHLITATGQRVTLRCSPRSGDLSVYWYQQSLDQGLQFLIQYYNGEERAKGNILERFSAQQFPDLHSELNLSSLELGDSALYFCASSATTSGGAGVREQFFGPGTRLTVL.

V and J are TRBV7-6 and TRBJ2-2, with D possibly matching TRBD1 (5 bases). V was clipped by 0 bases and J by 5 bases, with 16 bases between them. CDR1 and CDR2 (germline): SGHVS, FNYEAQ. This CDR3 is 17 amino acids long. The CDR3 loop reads CASSLARGRQITGELFF. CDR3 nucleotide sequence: TGTGCCAGCAGCTTAGCGCGTGGGCGACAGATTACCGGGGAGCTGTTTTTT.

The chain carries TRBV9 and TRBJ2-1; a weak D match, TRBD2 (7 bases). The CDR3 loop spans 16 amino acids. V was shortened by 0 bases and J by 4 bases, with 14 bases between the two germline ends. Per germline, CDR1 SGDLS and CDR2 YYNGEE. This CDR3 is CASSVGPGGLYNEQFF. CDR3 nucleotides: TGTGCCAGCAGCGTAGGGCCGGGGGGCTTATACAATGAGCAGTTCTTC.

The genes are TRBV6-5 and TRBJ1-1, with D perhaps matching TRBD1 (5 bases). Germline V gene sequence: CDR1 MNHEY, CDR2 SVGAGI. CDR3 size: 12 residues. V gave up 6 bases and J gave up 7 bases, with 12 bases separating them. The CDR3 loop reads CASSPQGGEAFF. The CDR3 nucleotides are TGTGCCAGCAGCCCCCAGGGCGGTGAAGCTTTCTTT.

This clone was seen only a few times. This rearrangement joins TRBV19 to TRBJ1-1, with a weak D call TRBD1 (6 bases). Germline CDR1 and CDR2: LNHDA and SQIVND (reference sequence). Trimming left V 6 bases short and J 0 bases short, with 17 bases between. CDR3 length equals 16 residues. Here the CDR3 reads CASSDLVDRMNTEAFF. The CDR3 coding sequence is TGTGCCAGTAGCGATCTTGTTGACAGGATGAACACTGAAGCTTTCTTT.

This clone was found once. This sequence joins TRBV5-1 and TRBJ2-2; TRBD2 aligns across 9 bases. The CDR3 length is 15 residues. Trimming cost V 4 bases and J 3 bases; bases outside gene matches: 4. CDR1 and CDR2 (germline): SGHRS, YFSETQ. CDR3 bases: TGCGCCAGCAGCGCGGGGGGGCCGGACACCGGGGAGCTGTTTTTT. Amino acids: CASSAGGPDTGELFF.

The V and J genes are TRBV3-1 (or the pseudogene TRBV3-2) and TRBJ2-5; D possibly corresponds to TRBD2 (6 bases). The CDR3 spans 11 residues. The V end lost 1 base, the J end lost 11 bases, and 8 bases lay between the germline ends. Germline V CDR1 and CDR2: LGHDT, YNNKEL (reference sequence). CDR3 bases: TGTGCCAGCAGCCAAGGCGGGGTGCAGTACTTC. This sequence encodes CASSQGGVQYF.

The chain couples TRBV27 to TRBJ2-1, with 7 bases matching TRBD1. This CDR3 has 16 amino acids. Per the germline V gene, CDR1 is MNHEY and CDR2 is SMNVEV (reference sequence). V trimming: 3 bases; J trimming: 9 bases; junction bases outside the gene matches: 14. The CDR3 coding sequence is TGTGCCAGCAGTTTTTTCAAGACAGGGCCTGGGGGTGAGCAGTTCTTC. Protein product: CASSFFKTGPGGEQFF.

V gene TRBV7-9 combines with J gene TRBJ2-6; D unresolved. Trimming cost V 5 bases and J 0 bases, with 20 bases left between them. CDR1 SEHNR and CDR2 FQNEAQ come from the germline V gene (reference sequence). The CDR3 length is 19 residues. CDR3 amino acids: CASSKETTLISSGANVLTF. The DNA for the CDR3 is TGTGCCAGCAGCAAAGAGACGACACTTATTAGCTCTGGGGCCAACGTCCTGACTTTC.